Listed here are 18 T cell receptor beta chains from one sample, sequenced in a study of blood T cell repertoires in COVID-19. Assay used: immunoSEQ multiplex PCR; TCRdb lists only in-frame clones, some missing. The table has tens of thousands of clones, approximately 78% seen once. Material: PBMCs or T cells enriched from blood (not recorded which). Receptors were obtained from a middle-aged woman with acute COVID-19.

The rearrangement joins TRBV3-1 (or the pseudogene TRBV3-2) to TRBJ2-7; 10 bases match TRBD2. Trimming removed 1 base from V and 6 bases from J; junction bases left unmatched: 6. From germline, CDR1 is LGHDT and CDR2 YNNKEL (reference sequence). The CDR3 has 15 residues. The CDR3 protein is CASSQVLAGFREQYF. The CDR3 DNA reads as TGTGCCAGCAGCCAAGTACTAGCGGGGTTTCGCGAGCAGTACTTC.

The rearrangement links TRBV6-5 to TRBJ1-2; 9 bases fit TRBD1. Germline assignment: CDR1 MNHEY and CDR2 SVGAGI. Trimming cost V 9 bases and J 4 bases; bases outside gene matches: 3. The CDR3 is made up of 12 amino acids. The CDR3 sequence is CASRTGVYGYTF. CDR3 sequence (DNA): TGTGCCAGTCGGACAGGGGTCTATGGCTACACCTTC.

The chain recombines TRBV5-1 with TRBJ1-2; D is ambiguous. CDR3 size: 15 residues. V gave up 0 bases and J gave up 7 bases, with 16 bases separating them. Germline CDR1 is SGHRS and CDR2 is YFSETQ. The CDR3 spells CASSLATDGGSGYTF. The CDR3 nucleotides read TGCGCCAGCAGCTTGGCCACAGACGGAGGCTCTGGCTACACCTTC.

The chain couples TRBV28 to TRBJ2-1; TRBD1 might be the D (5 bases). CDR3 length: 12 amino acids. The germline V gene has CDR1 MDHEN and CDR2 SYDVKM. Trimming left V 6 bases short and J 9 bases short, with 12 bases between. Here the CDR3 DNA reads TGTGCCAGCAGCTTCAGGGTTGTTGAGCAGTTCTTC. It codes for CASSFRVVEQFF.

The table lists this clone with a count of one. The CDR3: CASTSTGTSGGLSETQYF. DNA for the CDR3: TGTGCCAGTACCTCGACTGGGACTAGCGGGGGATTGTCAGAGACCCAGTACTTC. The V gene is TRBV19, the J gene TRBJ2-5; 14 bases are shared with TRBD2. CDR1 and CDR2 (germline): LNHDA, SQIVND (reference sequence). J lost 4 bases, V lost 7 bases, and 14 bases had no gene match. The CDR3 consists of 18 residues.

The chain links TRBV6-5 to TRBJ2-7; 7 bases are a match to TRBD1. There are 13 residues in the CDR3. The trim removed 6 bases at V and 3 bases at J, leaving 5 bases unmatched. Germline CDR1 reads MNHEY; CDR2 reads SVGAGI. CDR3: CASRSGGFYEQYF. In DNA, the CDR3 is TGTGCCAGCAGATCAGGGGGTTTCTACGAGCAGTACTTC.

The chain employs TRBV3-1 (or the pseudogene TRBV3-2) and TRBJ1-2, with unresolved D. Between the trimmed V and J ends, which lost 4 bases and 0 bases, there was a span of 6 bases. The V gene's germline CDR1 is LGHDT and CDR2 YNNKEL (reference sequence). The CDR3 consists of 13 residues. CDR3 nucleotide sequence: TGTGCCAGCAGCCTGCAGACTAACTATGGCTACACCTTC. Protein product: CASSLQTNYGYTF.

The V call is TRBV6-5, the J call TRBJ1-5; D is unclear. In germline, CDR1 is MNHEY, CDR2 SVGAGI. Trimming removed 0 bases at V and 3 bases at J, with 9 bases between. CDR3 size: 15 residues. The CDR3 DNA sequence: TGTGCCAGCAGTTACTCGGCGGCGAACAATCAGCCCCAGCATTTT. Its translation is CASSYSAANNQPQHF.

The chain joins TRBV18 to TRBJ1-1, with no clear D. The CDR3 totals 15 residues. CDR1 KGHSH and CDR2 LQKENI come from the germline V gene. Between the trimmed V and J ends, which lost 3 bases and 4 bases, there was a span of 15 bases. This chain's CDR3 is CASSPIHTRGTEAFF. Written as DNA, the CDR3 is TGTGCCAGCTCACCGATTCATACGAGAGGCACTGAAGCTTTCTTT.

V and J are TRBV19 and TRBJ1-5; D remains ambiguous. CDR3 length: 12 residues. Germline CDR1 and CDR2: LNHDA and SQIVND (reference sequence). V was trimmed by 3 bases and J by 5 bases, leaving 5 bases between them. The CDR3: CASSISDQPQHF. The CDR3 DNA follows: TGTGCCAGTAGTATCTCAGATCAGCCCCAGCATTTT.

The CDR3 reads CASSLLRRDSYGYTF. CDR3 DNA: TGTGCCAGCAGTTTATTACGGCGGGACAGCTATGGCTACACCTTC. V usage is TRBV28 and J usage is TRBJ1-2, with TRBD1 matching over 7 bases. The CDR3 runs to 15 residues. Trimming removed 1 base from V and 4 bases from J; junction bases left unmatched: 6. Germline CDR1 reads MDHEN; CDR2 reads SYDVKM.

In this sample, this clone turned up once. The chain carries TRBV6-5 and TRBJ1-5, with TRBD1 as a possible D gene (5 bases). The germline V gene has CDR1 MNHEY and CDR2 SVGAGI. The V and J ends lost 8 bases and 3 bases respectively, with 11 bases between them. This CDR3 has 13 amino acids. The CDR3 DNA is TGTGCCAGCCAGGGACTGGACAATCAGCCCCAGCATTTT. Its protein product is CASQGLDNQPQHF.

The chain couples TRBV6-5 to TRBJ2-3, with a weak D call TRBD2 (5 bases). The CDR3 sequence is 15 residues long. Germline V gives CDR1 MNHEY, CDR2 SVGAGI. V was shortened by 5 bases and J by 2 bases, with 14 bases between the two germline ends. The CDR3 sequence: CASSTAGGLTDTQYF. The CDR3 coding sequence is TGTGCCAGCAGTACCGCGGGCGGACTCACAGATACGCAGTATTTT.

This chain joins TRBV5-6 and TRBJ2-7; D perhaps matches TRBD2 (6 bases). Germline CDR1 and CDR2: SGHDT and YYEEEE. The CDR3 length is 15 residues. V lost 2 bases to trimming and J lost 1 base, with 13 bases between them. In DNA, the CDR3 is TGTGCCAGCAGCTTCGGGGGAGTCTCTTCCTACGAGCAGTACGTC. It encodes CASSFGGVSSYEQYV.

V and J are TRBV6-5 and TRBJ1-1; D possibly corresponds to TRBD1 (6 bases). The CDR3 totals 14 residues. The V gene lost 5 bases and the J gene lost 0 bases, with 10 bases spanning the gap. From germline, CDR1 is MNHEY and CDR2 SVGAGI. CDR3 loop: CASSTRDMNTEAFF. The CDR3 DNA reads TGTGCCAGCAGTACCCGGGACATGAACACTGAAGCTTTCTTT.

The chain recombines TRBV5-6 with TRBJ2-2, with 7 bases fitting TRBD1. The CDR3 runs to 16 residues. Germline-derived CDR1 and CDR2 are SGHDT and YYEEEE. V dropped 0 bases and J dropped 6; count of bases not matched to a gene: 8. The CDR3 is CASSLGVAGGAGELFF. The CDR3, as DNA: TGTGCCAGCAGCTTGGGTGTTGCAGGGGGTGCCGGGGAGCTGTTTTTT.

CDR3 amino acids: CASSEANTAGSYSPLHF. Written as DNA, the CDR3 is TGTGCCAGCAGTGAAGCTAACACGGCCGGGAGTTATTCACCCCTCCACTTT. The V and J genes are TRBV2 and TRBJ1-6, with D unclear. Germline lookup yields CDR1 SNHLY and CDR2 FYNNEI. The CDR3 length is 17 residues. Trimming stripped 0 bases from V and 8 bases from J, with 17 bases between.

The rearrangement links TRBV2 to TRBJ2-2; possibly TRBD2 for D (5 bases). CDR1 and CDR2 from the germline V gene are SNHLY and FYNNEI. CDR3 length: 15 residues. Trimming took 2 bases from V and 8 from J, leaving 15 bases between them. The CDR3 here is CASSEMRRTSGELFF. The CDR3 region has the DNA TGTGCCAGCAGTGAAATGCGGAGGACCTCGGGGGAGCTGTTTTTT.